This TCR beta chain was captured in a study (dated by TCRdb to 2016 to 2017). Study-wide context: Human CD8+ TCR repertoires recognizing immunodominant viral antigens were characterized by means of sequence and structural analyses.

Paper-wide results and their limitations: Reports indicated that CD8+ TCR repertoires specific to different immunodominant viral antigens were highly diverse and distinct from one another.

The CDR3 totals 14 residues, both ends included. The DNA shown is the 42-base CDR3, in frame from base 1. CDR1 and CDR2 were assigned from the germline V gene as SGHDT and YYEEEE. V lost 2 bases and J lost 8 bases; the stretch between them is 16 bases long. Sequencing was performed on an Illumina HiSeq 2500. TCRdb reanalyzed the raw reads on its own, using fastp at Q25 for trimming and MiXCR for clone calling, and kept in-frame beta chains. Under each unique CDR3 protein, matching rows form one entry showing the most common genes and DNA. Counted in this sample were about 970 distinct CDR3 sequences; 24% of them appeared once. The top ten constitute about 42% of the sample. Comment on this clonotype: The antigen it recognizes is unknown. Given a much more abundant clone one base away, this may be a read error. The conserved closing phenylalanine or tryptophan is absent in this CDR3, likely reflecting a read error.

The sequence was obtained from a male donor. The sequence links TRBV5-6 to TRBJ1-2, with the D gene not clear enough to name. The sequenced material came from CD8+ T cells (not recorded whether cultured). The DNA reads as follows: TGTGCCAGCAGCTTTAAGACCGGGGATCAGGGCTACACCATC. This sequence encodes CASSFKTGDQGYTI.